The next 29 T cell receptor beta chains were all read from a single sample in a study of identical twins. TCRdb itself ran the 5' RACE reads through MiXCR, one entry per CDR3 protein. The repertoire holds more than 1.5 million distinct CDR3 sequences, with less than 40% as singletons. The specimen was cord blood. The receptors come from a newborn girl in good health.

The chain employs TRBV20-1 and TRBJ2-7, with D unclear. The CDR3 spans 11 residues. Germline V gene sequence: CDR1 DFQATT, CDR2 SNEGSKA (reference sequence). Between the trimmed V and J ends, which lost 5 bases and 5 bases, there was a span of 10 bases. The CDR3 is CSAALVDEQYF. CDR3 in DNA: TGCAGTGCTGCGCTGGTCGACGAGCAGTACTTC.

The J gene is TRBJ1-1, the V gene TRBV3-1; 11 bases align to TRBD1. The CDR3 loop spans 18 amino acids. The V gene's germline CDR1 is LGHDT and CDR2 YNNKEL (reference sequence). The trim removed 1 base at V and 1 base at J, leaving 8 bases unmatched. CDR3 loop: CASSQALGQGASNTEAFF. The CDR3 DNA reads as TGTGCCAGCAGCCAAGCCCTCGGACAGGGGGCTTCGAACACTGAAGCTTTCTTT.

The chain is built from TRBV9 and TRBJ1-1; TRBD1 is a possible D gene (5 bases). The germline V gene has CDR1 SGDLS and CDR2 YYNGEE. The CDR3 covers 14 residues. The germline V and J ends were trimmed by 5 bases and 0 bases, with 11 bases remaining between them. The CDR3 loop is CASSVGHLNTEAFF. The CDR3 DNA reads as TGTGCCAGCAGTGTCGGACACCTGAACACTGAAGCTTTCTTT.

This clonotype showed up just a few times. V gene TRBV24-1 combines with J gene TRBJ2-7; TRBD2 aligns across 9 bases. The trim removed 7 bases at V and 5 bases at J, leaving 8 bases unmatched. There are 14 residues in the CDR3. Germline CDR1 KGHDR, CDR2 SFDVKD. The CDR3 reads CATSLSGRPNEQYF. The CDR3 DNA sequence: TGTGCCACCAGCCTAAGCGGGAGGCCAAACGAGCAGTACTTC.

CDR3 sequence (DNA): TGCAGTGCTAGAGTTGGGGAAGGGGGGGCTTTCTTT. As protein: CSARVGEGGAFF. The rearrangement links TRBV20-1 to TRBJ1-1; D is possibly TRBD1 (6 bases). This CDR3 is built from 12 residues. Between the trimmed V and J ends, which lost 1 base and 11 bases, there was a span of 14 bases. CDR1 is DFQATT and CDR2 is SNEGSKA in the germline V gene (reference sequence).

The chain joins TRBV12-3 or TRBV12-4 to TRBJ2-1; possible D gene TRBD2, 7 bases. The CDR3 is made up of 11 amino acids. Trimming took off 1 base at V and 14 bases at J, with 9 bases between the two ends. The CDR3 protein is CASSLGGGEFF. CDR3 DNA: TGTGCCAGCAGTTTAGGGGGGGGCGAGTTCTTC.

The V and J genes are TRBV20-1 and TRBJ2-7; 11 bases are a match to TRBD2. This CDR3 has 14 residues. Germline CDR1 DFQATT, CDR2 SNEGSKA (reference sequence). Trimming took 4 bases from V and 0 from J; bases not matched to a gene: 2. Written as DNA, the CDR3 is TGCAGTGCTATGGGACTAGCGGTCTCCTACGAGCAGTACTTC. It encodes CSAMGLAVSYEQYF.

CDR3 DNA sequence: TGTGCCAGCAGCCAAGTTCCGGGAGGTGGAGAGACCCAGTACTTC. Its protein product is CASSQVPGGGETQYF. This sequence joins TRBV3-1 and TRBJ2-5; TRBD2 matches at 7 bases. Per the germline V gene, CDR1 is LGHDT and CDR2 is YNNKEL (reference sequence). With V trimmed by 1 base and J by 4 bases, 6 bases remained unmatched. The CDR3 totals 15 residues.

The chain uses TRBV27 and TRBJ2-5; weak D call: TRBD2 (6 bases). Trimming took off 5 bases at V and 11 bases at J, with 18 bases between the two ends. The CDR3 length is 13 residues. CDR1 and CDR2 from the germline V gene are MNHEY and SMNVEV (reference sequence). This CDR3 reads CASSPGLLNEQYF. DNA of the CDR3: TGTGCCAGCAGTCCGGGACTCTTGAATGAGCAGTACTTC.

The chain combines TRBV3-1 with TRBJ2-3; D not certain. V was shortened by 4 bases and J by 2 bases, with 10 bases between the two germline ends. CDR1 is LGHDT, CDR2 YNNKEL, per germline (reference sequence). The CDR3 runs to 14 residues. CDR3 nucleotides: TGTGCCAGCAGCCCGGCTAGAACCACAGATACGCAGTATTTT. Its protein is CASSPARTTDTQYF.

In this sample, this clonotype turned up a few times. The chain joins TRBV24-1 to TRBJ2-1, with a possible D match to TRBD1 (6 bases). With 4 bases removed from V and 3 bases from J, the gap between germline ends came to 18 bases. There are 17 residues in the CDR3. Germline V gene lookup returns CDR1 KGHDR and CDR2 SFDVKD. DNA of the CDR3: TGTGCCACCAGTGACCGGGCCCCGCTCAGGGGCTACAATGAGCAGTTCTTC. Amino acids: CATSDRAPLRGYNEQFF.

This chain links TRBV5-1 with TRBJ2-3; D is undetermined. The germline V gene encodes CDR1 SGHRS and CDR2 YFSETQ. The V end lost 4 bases, the J end lost 2 bases, and 8 bases lay between the germline ends. This CDR3 has 13 amino acids. The CDR3 sequence is CASSPGFTDTQYF. The CDR3, as DNA: TGCGCCAGCAGCCCTGGGTTCACAGATACGCAGTATTTT.

The CDR3 region is CASTPLGRGADTQYF. The CDR3 DNA reads TGTGCCAGCACGCCTTTGGGCAGGGGGGCAGATACGCAGTATTTT. The rearrangement joins TRBV28 to TRBJ2-3; TRBD1 might be the D (7 bases). CDR1 and CDR2 from the germline V gene are MDHEN and SYDVKM. Trimming left V 7 bases short and J 4 bases short, with 18 bases between. This CDR3 comprises 15 residues.

The rearrangement uses TRBV4-2 and TRBJ2-5; the match to TRBD1 covers 7 bases. The J call could be wrong; TRBJ2-7 is a better fit for the DNA end. This CDR3 spans 15 amino acids. Germline loops: CDR1 LGHNA, CDR2 YNFKEQ. DNA for the CDR3: TGTGCCAGCAGCCTCAAGCTGGACAGGACCTACGAGCAGTACTTC. This gives the protein CASSLKLDRTYEQYF.

The rearrangement joins TRBV28 to TRBJ1-1; D not certain. CDR3 length: 12 residues. Germline V gene sequence: CDR1 MDHEN, CDR2 SYDVKM. V gave up 10 bases and J gave up 1 base, with 10 bases separating them. CDR3 sequence reads: CATSRPNTEAFF. The CDR3, as DNA: TGTGCCACCTCTAGGCCGAACACTGAAGCTTTCTTT.

This clonotype appeared a single time. A much larger clone is a single base away; this may be a read error. V usage is TRBV25-1 and J usage is TRBJ2-7; TRBD1 matches at 7 bases. CDR1 and CDR2 (germline): MGHDK, SYGVNS. V gave up 8 bases and J gave up 4 bases; unmatched junction bases: 8. This CDR3 comprises 13 residues. The CDR3 protein is CASGVVRGYEQYF. CDR3 sequence (DNA): TGTGCCAGCGGTGTGGTCAGGGGGTACGAGCAGTACTTC.

This chain connects TRBV12-3 or TRBV12-4 to TRBJ1-3; perhaps TRBD1 as D (5 bases). The ends were cut back, 4 bases at V and 0 bases at J, with 7 bases in the middle. The CDR3 extends over 14 amino acids. CDR3 region: CASSCDSSGNTIYF. CDR3 sequence (DNA): TGTGCCAGCAGTTGTGACAGCTCTGGAAACACCATATATTTT.

This clonotype has a handful of counts. The chain uses TRBV20-1 and TRBJ2-5; tentatively, D is TRBD2 (6 bases). V was pared by 3 bases and J by 1 base, with 9 bases between. Per the germline V gene, CDR1 is DFQATT and CDR2 is SNEGSKA (reference sequence). There are 13 residues in the CDR3. The CDR3 region is CSASGSTQETQYF. The CDR3 DNA is TGCAGTGCTAGCGGGAGTACCCAAGAGACCCAGTACTTC.

This chain links TRBV27 with TRBJ2-1; possible D gene TRBD2, 6 bases. Per the germline V gene, CDR1 is MNHEY and CDR2 is SMNVEV (reference sequence). V lost 5 bases, J lost 3 bases, and 17 bases lay in between. The CDR3 contains 16 residues. This CDR3 reads CASSPSGRVVYNEQFF. As DNA, the CDR3 is TGTGCCAGCAGTCCGAGCGGGCGTGTGGTCTACAATGAGCAGTTCTTC.

V usage is TRBV6-6 and J usage is TRBJ2-2, with TRBD2 identical over 10 bases. The CDR3 spans 15 residues. V dropped 6 bases and J dropped 7; count of bases not matched to a gene: 8. CDR1 MNHNY and CDR2 SVGAGI come from the germline V gene (reference sequence). The CDR3 protein is CASREKREGRGELFF. CDR3 nucleotides: TGTGCCAGCAGGGAAAAGCGGGAGGGCCGCGGGGAGCTGTTTTTT.

This clonotype was seen only a few times. The chain combines TRBV20-1 with TRBJ1-1; D remains ambiguous. This CDR3 is 12 amino acids long. V shed 6 bases and J shed 5 bases, with 13 bases lying between them. From germline, CDR1 is DFQATT and CDR2 SNEGSKA (reference sequence). The DNA of the CDR3 is TGCAGTGCCTCGCCGGGCTGGACTGAAGCTTTCTTT. Encoded protein: CSASPGWTEAFF.

The gene calls are TRBV10-3 and TRBJ2-3; 7 bases match TRBD2. This CDR3 is built from 14 residues. V lost 8 bases to trimming and J lost 0 bases; unmatched junction nucleotides: 5. Germline loops: CDR1 ENHRY, CDR2 SYGVKD. CDR3 DNA sequence: TGTGCCATCGCTCGAGCGGGGAGCACAGATACGCAGTATTTT. This gives the protein CAIARAGSTDTQYF.

The table lists this clonotype with a few counts. The CDR3 spells CASSFASFSGETQYF. The CDR3 DNA reads as TGTGCCAGCAGTTTCGCTTCCTTTTCAGGGGAGACCCAGTACTTC. V usage is TRBV28 and J usage is TRBJ2-5; a possible D gene is TRBD1 (5 bases). Germline CDR1 MDHEN, CDR2 SYDVKM. V was trimmed by 3 bases and J by 5 bases, leaving 16 bases between them. CDR3 length: 15 amino acids.

The rearrangement uses TRBV2 and TRBJ1-5, with D maybe TRBD1 (6 bases). CDR1 and CDR2 (germline): SNHLY, FYNNEI. This CDR3 has 15 amino acids. V lost 7 bases and J lost 4, with 17 bases in between. The CDR3, as DNA: TGTGCCAGCATTCTGGACAGACTTGGGAATCAGCCCCAGCATTTT. Protein product: CASILDRLGNQPQHF.

This chain connects TRBV29-1 to TRBJ1-1; D perhaps matches TRBD1 (5 bases). The CDR3 extends over 11 amino acids. CDR1 is SQVTM and CDR2 is ANQGSEA in the germline V gene. The ends were cut back, 5 bases at V and 4 bases at J, with 8 bases in the middle. The CDR3 nucleotides are TGCAGCGTTAAAAGGGGCACTGAAGCTTTCTTT. Translating gives CSVKRGTEAFF.

This clonotype has a handful of counts. This rearrangement joins TRBV11-2 to TRBJ1-2, with 7 bases that match TRBD1. The CDR3 runs to 16 residues. J gave up 5 bases and V 0 bases, and 9 bases lay outside the gene matches. CDR1 and CDR2 from the germline V gene are SGHAT and FQNNGV. In DNA form, the CDR3 reads TGTGCCAGCAGCTTAGACCCCACGACAGGGCGGTATGGCTACACCTTC. Amino acids: CASSLDPTTGRYGYTF.

Ten or more counts support this clonotype. The chain uses TRBV28 and TRBJ2-1; possibly TRBD1 for D (6 bases). Germline CDR1 is MDHEN and CDR2 is SYDVKM. CDR3 length: 12 amino acids. V shed 6 bases and J shed 7 bases, with 10 bases lying between them. CDR3 nucleotides: TGTGCCAGCAGGCTGACAGGTAATGAGCAGTTCTTC. Translation: CASRLTGNEQFF.

This clonotype was found a few times. The J gene is TRBJ2-5, the V gene TRBV4-2; 9 bases fit TRBD2. V lost 4 bases, J lost 4 bases, and 13 bases stayed unmatched. This CDR3 has 17 amino acids. Germline CDR1 and CDR2: LGHNA and YNFKEQ. The CDR3 here is CASSLDAVAGVLETQYF. The CDR3 nucleotides read TGTGCCAGCAGCCTCGACGCGGTAGCGGGAGTTCTAGAGACCCAGTACTTC.

This clonotype turned up a few times. The J gene is TRBJ2-3, the V gene TRBV20-1; possible D gene TRBD2, 6 bases. Germline loops: CDR1 DFQATT, CDR2 SNEGSKA (reference sequence). Trimming removed 5 bases at V and 2 bases at J, with 14 bases between. CDR3 size: 14 residues. CDR3 amino acids: CSAASGRDTDTQYF. The CDR3, as DNA: TGCAGTGCTGCTTCCGGGAGAGACACAGATACGCAGTATTTT.